The rows below give T cell receptor beta chains drawn from one sample of a study of T cells in Graves' hyperthyroidism and ophthalmopathy. TCRdb passed the multiplex PCR reads through MiXCR, listing each CDR3 protein once. The sample has 660,000 or so distinct CDR3 sequences, around 21% seen once. Sequences were obtained from blood. These receptors were collected from a young man with Graves' ophthalmopathy. CDR3s include the opening cysteine and the closing phenylalanine or tryptophan. A D gene is named only where the DNA matches it firmly. Clone size, where shown, is once, few, many, or a class for clones that have expanded.

d_gene	j_gene	v_gene	abundance	CDR3aa	CDR3nt
TRBD1	TRBJ1-2	TRBV7-9	few	CASSTLQGIGGYTF	TGTGCCAGCAGCACCTTACAGGGGATCGGAGGCTACACCTTC
TRBD1	TRBJ1-1	TRBV2	-	CASTRDRGNTEAFF	TGTGCCAGCACTCGTGACAGGGGGAACACTGAAGCTTTCTTT
-	TRBJ2-3	TRBV12-3/TRBV12-4	many	CASSLAGSGTDTQYF	TGTGCCAGCAGTTTAGCAGGGAGTGGGACAGATACGCAGTATTTT
-	TRBJ2-1	TRBV20-1	few	CSARSPDGNKQFF	TGCAGTGCTAGATCCCCGGACGGGAATAAGCAGTTCTTC
-	TRBJ1-5	TRBV12-5	few	CASDIIGGRDNNQPQHF	TGTGCTAGTGATATCATTGGGGGCCGGGATAACAATCAGCCCCAGCATTTT
-	TRBJ2-3	TRBV30	many	CAWSANLPSTDTQYF	TGTGCCTGGAGTGCGAATCTACCCAGCACAGATACGCAGTATTTT
-	TRBJ2-3	TRBV5-6	-	CASSLGLGSTDTQYF	TGTGCCAGCAGCTTGGGGCTAGGCAGCACAGATACGCAGTATTTT
TRBD2	TRBJ2-2	TRBV19	-	CASRTPTWTSPGGTGELFF	TGTGCCAGTAGGACTCCCACTTGGACTAGCCCGGGAGGTACCGGGGAGCTGTTTTTT
TRBD1	TRBJ2-5	TRBV18	-	CASSPGQDHAVRQETQYF	TGTGCCAGCTCACCGGGACAGGACCACGCGGTGCGTCAAGAGACCCAGTACTTC
-	TRBJ1-1	TRBV3-1	few	CASSPQDNTEAFF	TGTGCCAGCAGCCCACAGGACAACACTGAAGCTTTCTTT
TRBD2	TRBJ2-3	TRBV5-1	few	CASSLWGRADDADTQYF	TGCGCCAGCAGCTTGTGGGGGAGGGCCGATGATGCAGATACGCAGTATTTT
TRBD2	TRBJ2-5	TRBV18	-	CASSRRPAGDQETQYF	TGTGCCAGCTCAAGGAGGCCAGCGGGAGACCAAGAGACCCAGTACTTC
TRBD2	TRBJ2-1	TRBV25-1	many	CASSESSSGRAGEQFF	TGTGCCAGCAGTGAAAGCTCCTCCGGGAGGGCCGGGGAGCAGTTCTTC
-	TRBJ2-6	TRBV28	-	CASTKGGANVLTF	TGTGCCAGCACCAAGGGGGGGGCCAACGTCCTGACTTTC
-	TRBJ2-1	TRBV18	few	CASSFGALKFF	TGTGCCAGCTCATTTGGGGCCCTAAAGTTCTTC
TRBD2	TRBJ2-7	TRBV11-2	many	CASSTTSGREQYF	TGTGCCAGCAGCACTACTAGCGGGAGAGAGCAGTACTTC
-	TRBJ2-5	TRBV5-1	few	CASSLGLSRIETQYF	TGTGCCAGCAGCTTGGGCCTTTCTAGGATAGAGACCCAGTACTTC
-	TRBJ2-2	TRBV6-5	-	CASSYSWGGTGELFF	TGTGCCAGCAGTTACTCGTGGGGAGGCACCGGGGAGCTGTTTTTT
-	TRBJ2-1	TRBV11-2	many	CASRRGGDYNEQFF	TGTGCCAGCAGGAGGGGCGGAGACTACAATGAGCAGTTCTTC
-	TRBJ1-5	TRBV3-1	many	CASSQDRNQPQHF	TGTGCCAGCAGCCAAGACAGGAATCAGCCCCAGCATTTT
TRBD1	TRBJ2-7	TRBV12-3/TRBV12-4	many	CASSPVRQGSYEQYF	TGTGCCAGCAGTCCTGTTAGACAGGGTTCCTACGAGCAGTACTTC
TRBD2	TRBJ2-1	TRBV29-1	-	CSVQRLATSNEQFF	TGCAGCGTGCAGAGACTAGCGACGTCCAATGAGCAGTTCTTC